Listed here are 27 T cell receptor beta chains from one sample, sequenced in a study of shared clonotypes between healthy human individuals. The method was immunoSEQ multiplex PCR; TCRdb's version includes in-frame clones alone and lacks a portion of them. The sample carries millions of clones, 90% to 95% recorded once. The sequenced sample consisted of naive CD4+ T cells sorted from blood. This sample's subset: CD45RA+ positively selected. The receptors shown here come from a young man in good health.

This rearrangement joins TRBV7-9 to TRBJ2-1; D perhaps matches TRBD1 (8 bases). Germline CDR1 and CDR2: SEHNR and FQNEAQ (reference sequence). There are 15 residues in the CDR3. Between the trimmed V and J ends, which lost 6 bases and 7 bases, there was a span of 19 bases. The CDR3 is CASSPGLTGGNEQFF. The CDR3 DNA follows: TGTGCCAGCAGTCCGGGACTAACAGGGGGAAATGAGCAGTTCTTC.

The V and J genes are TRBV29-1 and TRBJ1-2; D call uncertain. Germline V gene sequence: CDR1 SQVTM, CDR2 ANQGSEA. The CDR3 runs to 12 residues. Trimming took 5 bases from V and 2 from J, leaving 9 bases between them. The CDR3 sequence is CSVPRKNYGYTF. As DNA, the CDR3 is TGCAGCGTTCCGAGAAAAAACTATGGCTACACCTTC. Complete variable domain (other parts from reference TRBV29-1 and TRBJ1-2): SAVISQKPSRDICQRGTSLTIQCQVDSQVTMMFWYRQQPGQSLTLIATANQGSEATYESGFVIDKFPISRPNLTFSTLTVSNMSPEDSSIYLCSVPRKNYGYTFGSGTRLTVV.

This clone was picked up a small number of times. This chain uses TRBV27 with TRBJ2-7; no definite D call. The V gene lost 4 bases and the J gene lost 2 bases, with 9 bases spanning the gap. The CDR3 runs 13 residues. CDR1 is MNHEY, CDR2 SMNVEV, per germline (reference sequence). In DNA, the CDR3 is TGTGCCAGCAGTTCGCGATGGGCCTACGAGCAGTACTTC. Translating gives CASSSRWAYEQYF.

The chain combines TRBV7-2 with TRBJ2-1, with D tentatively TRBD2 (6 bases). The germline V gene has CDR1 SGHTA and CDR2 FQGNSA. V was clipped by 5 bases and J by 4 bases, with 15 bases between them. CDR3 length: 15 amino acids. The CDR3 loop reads CASSQRRELYNEQFF. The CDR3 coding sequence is TGTGCCAGCAGCCAGAGGAGGGAGCTTTACAATGAGCAGTTCTTC.

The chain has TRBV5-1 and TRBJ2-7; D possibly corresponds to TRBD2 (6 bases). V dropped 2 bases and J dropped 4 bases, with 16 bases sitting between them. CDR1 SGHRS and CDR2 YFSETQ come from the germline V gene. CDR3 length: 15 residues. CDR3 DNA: TGCGCCAGCAGCTTTTATCCGGGAGAAGGGTACGAGCAGTACTTC. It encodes CASSFYPGEGYEQYF. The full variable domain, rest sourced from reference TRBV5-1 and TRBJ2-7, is KAGVTQTPRYLIKTRGQQVTLSCSPISGHRSVSWYQQTPGQGLQFLFEYFSETQRNKGNFPGRFSGRQFSNSRSEMNVSTLELGDSALYLCASSFYPGEGYEQYFGPGTRLTVT.

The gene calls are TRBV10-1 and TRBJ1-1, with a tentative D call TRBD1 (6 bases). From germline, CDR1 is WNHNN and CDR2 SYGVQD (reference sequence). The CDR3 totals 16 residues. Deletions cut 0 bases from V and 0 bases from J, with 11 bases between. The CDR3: CASSESRGGLNTEAFF. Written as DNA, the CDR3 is TGCGCCAGCAGTGAGTCCAGGGGAGGGTTGAACACTGAAGCTTTCTTT.

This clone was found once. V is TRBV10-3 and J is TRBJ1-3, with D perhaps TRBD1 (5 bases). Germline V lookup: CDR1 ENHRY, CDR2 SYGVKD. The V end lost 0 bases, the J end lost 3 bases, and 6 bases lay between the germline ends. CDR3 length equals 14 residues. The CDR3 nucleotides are TGTGCCATCAGTGAGTCGGGGGTTGGAAACACCATATATTTT. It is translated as CAISESGVGNTIYF.

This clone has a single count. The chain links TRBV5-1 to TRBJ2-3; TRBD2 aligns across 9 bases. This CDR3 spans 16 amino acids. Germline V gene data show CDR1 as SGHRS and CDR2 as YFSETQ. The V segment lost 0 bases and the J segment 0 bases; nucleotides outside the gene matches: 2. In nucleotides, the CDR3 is TGCGCCAGCAGCTTGGATCTAGCGGGGAGCACAGATACGCAGTATTTT. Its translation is CASSLDLAGSTDTQYF. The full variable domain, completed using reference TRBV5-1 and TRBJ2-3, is KAGVTQTPRYLIKTRGQQVTLSCSPISGHRSVSWYQQTPGQGLQFLFEYFSETQRNKGNFPGRFSGRQFSNSRSEMNVSTLELGDSALYLCASSLDLAGSTDTQYFGPGTRLTVL.

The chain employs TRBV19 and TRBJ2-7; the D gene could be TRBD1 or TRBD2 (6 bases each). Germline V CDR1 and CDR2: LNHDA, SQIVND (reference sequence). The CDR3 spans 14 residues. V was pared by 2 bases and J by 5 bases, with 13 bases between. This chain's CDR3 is CASSIKGGYHEQYF. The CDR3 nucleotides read TGTGCCAGTAGTATAAAGGGGGGCTACCACGAGCAGTACTTC.

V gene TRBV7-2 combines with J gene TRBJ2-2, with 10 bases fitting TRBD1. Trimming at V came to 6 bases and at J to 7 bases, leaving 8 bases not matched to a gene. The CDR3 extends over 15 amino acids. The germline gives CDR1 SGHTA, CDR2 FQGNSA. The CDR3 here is CASSPGQGLNGELFF. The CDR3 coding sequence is TGTGCCAGCAGTCCGGGACAGGGGCTAAACGGGGAGCTGTTTTTT. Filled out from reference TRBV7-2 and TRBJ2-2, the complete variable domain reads GAGVSQSPSNKVTEKGKDVELRCDPISGHTALYWYRQSLGQGLEFLIYFQGNSAPDKSGLPSDRFSAERTGGSVSTLTIQRTQQEDSAVYLCASSPGQGLNGELFFGEGSRLTVL.

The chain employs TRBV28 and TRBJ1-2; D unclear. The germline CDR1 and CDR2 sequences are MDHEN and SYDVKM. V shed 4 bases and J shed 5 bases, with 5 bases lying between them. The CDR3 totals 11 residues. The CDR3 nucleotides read TGTGCCAGCAGTTACCATTATGGCTACACCTTC. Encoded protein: CASSYHYGYTF.

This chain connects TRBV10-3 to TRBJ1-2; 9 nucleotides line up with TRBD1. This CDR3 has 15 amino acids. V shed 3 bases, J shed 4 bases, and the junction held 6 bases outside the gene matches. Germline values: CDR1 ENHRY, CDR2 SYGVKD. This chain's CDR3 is CAISDLGQGGYGYTF. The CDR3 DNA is TGTGCCATCAGTGATCTGGGACAGGGCGGCTATGGCTACACCTTC.

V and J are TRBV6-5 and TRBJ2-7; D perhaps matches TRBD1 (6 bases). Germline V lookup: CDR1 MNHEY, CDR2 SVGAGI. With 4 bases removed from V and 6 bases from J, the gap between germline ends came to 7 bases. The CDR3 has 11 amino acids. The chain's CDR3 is CASSFRGEQYF. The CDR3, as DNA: TGTGCCAGCAGTTTCAGGGGCGAGCAGTACTTC.

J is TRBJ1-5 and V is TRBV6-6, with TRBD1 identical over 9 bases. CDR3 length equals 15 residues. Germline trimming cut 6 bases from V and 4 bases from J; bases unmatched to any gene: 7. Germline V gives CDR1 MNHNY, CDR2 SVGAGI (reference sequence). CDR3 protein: CASSGGQGSNQPQHF. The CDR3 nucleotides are TGTGCCAGCAGCGGTGGACAGGGGAGTAATCAGCCCCAGCATTTT.

The CDR3 here is CASSGGVWDEQFF. CDR3 DNA: TGTGCCAGCAGCGGAGGGGTGTGGGATGAGCAGTTCTTC. The V gene is TRBV7-2, the J gene TRBJ2-1; D possibly corresponds to TRBD2 (6 bases). V was pared by 5 bases and J by 8 bases, with 13 bases between. The CDR3 extends over 13 amino acids. Germline V CDR1 and CDR2: SGHTA, FQGNSA.

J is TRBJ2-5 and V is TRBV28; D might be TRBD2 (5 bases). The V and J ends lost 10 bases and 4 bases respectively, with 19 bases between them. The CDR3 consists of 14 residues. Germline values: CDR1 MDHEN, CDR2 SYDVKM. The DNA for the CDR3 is TGTGCCACTAAATGGGTAGGAGGTTCAGAGACCCAGTACTTC. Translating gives CATKWVGGSETQYF.

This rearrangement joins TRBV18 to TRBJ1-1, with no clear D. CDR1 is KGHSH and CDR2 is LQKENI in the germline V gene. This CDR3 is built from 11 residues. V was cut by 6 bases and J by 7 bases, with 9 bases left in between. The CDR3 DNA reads TGTGCCAGCTCCATGGAGTTTGAAGCTTTCTTT. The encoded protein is CASSMEFEAFF.

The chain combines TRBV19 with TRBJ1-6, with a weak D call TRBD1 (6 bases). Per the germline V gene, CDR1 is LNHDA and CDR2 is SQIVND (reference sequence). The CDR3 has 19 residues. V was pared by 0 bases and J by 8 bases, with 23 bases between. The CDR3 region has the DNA TGTGCCAGTAGTATAGATGGCTTAAAAGGACAGCGCCCTGATTCACCCCTCCACTTT. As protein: CASSIDGLKGQRPDSPLHF.

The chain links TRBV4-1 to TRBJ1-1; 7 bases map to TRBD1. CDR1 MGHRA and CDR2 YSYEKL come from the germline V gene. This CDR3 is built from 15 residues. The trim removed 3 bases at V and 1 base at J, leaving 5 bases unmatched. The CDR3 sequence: CASSHPDRENTEAFF. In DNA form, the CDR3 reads TGCGCCAGCAGCCATCCTGACAGGGAGAACACTGAAGCTTTCTTT.

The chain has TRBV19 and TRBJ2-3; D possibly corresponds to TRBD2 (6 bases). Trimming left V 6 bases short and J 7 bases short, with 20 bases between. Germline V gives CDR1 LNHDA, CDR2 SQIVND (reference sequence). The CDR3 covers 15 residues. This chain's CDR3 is CASRPPGLPGNTQYF. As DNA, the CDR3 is TGTGCCAGTAGGCCGCCGGGACTCCCGGGAAATACGCAGTATTTT. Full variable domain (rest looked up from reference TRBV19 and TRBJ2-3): DGGITQSPKYLFRKEGQNVTLSCEQNLNHDAMYWYRQDPGQGLRLIYYSQIVNDFQKGDIAEGYSVSREKKESFPLTVTSAQKNPTAFYLCASRPPGLPGNTQYFGPGTRLTVL.

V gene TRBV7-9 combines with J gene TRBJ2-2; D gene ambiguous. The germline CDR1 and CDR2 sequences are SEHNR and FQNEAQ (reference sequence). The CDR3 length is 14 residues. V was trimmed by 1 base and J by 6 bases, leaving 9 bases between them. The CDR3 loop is CASSLEAIAGELFF. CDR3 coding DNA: TGTGCCAGCAGCTTAGAGGCAATTGCCGGGGAGCTGTTTTTT. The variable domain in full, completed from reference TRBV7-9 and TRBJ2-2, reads DTGVSQNPRHKITKRGQNVTFRCDPISEHNRLYWYRQTLGQGPEFLTYFQNEAQLEKSRLLSDRFSAERPKGSFSTLEIQRTEQGDSAMYLCASSLEAIAGELFFGEGSRLTVL.

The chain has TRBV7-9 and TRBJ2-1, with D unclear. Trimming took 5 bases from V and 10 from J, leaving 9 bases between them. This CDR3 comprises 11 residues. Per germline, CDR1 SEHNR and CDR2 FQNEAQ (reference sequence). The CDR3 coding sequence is TGTGCCAGCAGCGGAAATATAGAGCAGTTCTTC. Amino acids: CASSGNIEQFF.

CDR3 sequence (DNA): TGTGCCAGCTCTTCGGTCGTTGGGGAGCTGTTTTTT. This encodes CASSSVVGELFF. V and J are TRBV6-5 and TRBJ2-2; no firm D call. V shed 8 bases and J shed 8 bases, with 12 bases lying between them. The germline CDR1 and CDR2 sequences are MNHEY and SVGAGI. The CDR3 length is 12 residues.

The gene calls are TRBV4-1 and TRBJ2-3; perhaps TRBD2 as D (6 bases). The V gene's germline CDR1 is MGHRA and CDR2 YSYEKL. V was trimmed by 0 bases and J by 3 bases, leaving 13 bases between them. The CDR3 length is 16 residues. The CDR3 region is CASSQERGGGTDTQYF. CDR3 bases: TGCGCCAGCAGCCAAGAAAGGGGTGGGGGGACAGATACGCAGTATTTT.

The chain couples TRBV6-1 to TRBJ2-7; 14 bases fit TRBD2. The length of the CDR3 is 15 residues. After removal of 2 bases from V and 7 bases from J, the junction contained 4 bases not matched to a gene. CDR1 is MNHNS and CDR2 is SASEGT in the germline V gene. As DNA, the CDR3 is TGTGCCAGCAGTGAACCGACTAGCGGGAGGGGGGAGCAGTACTTC. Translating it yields CASSEPTSGRGEQYF.

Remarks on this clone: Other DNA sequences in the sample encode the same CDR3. CDR3 nucleotides: TGTGCCAGCTCACCAGGACTACCCTACAATGAGCAGTTCTTC. Translation gives CASSPGLPYNEQFF. The chain recombines TRBV18 with TRBJ2-1; possibly TRBD2 for D (6 bases). V lost 2 bases, J lost 2 bases, and 7 bases lay in between. Per the germline V gene, CDR1 is KGHSH and CDR2 is LQKENI. This CDR3 is built from 14 residues.

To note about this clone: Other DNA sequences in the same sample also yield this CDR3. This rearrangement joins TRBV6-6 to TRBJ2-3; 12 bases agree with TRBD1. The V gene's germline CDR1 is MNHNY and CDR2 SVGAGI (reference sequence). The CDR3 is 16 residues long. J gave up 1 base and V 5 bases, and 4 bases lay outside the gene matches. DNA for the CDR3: TGTGCCAGCAGTCCCGGGACAGGGGGCGGCACAGATACGCAGTATTTT. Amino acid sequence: CASSPGTGGGTDTQYF.